Reported below is one T cell receptor beta chain. The germline V gene has CDR1 MGHDK and CDR2 SYGVNS. V shed 6 bases and J 4 bases; nucleotides not matched to a gene: 3. This CDR3 has 14 amino acids. This entry comes from a study of blood T cell repertoires in COVID-19. Repertoires were generated with immunoSEQ multiplex PCR, while TCRdb's copy carries only in-frame clones and drops some. The top ten hold about 8% of the sample, which has approximately 160,000 clones, around 80% seen once. Specimen: PBMCs or T cells enriched from blood (not recorded which). The TCR originated in a woman in her fifties or sixties who had recovered from COVID-19. This sequence joins TRBV25-1 and TRBJ2-1; 10 positions agree with TRBD1. The CDR3: CASRRQGAYNEQFF. Written as DNA, the CDR3 is TGTGCCAGCAGGAGACAGGGGGCATACAATGAGCAGTTCTTC. Based on the CDR3 plus reference TRBV25-1 and TRBJ2-1, the full variable domain is EADIYQTPRYLVIGTGKKITLECSQTMGHDKMYWYQQDPGMELHLIHYSYGVNSTEKGDLSSESTVSRIRTEHFPLTLESARPSHTSQYLCASRRQGAYNEQFFGPGTRLTVL.